This TCR beta chain was sequenced during a study of T cells in Graves' hyperthyroidism and ophthalmopathy. For the study at large: At the time of initial diagnosis and before any treatment, peripheral blood was collected.

Germline V gives CDR1 SGDLS, CDR2 YYNGEE. V lost 2 bases, J lost 7 bases, and 6 bases stayed unmatched. CDR3 size: 15 residues. RNA transcripts provided the source from which TCR beta CDR3 regions were amplified. The HTBI primer set was used in a first-round RT-PCR of the TCR CDR3. TCRdb re-called the multiplex PCR reads with MiXCR, one entry per CDR3 protein. The table records roughly 500,000 distinct CDR3 sequences, over 11% of them present only once. Patients aged 18 to 65 had newly diagnosed hyperthyroidism that had lasted under 2 months. The diagnostic basis comprised clinical symptoms, serum thyroxine and TRAb, thyroid ultrasound and orbital computed tomography. The PBMCs were taken from around 9.1 ml of fresh peripheral blood. This clonotype was seen more than once but under ten times.

This TCR derives from a woman aged 25-40 years with Graves' hyperthyroidism that later progressed to Graves' ophthalmopathy. Sample: blood. The rearrangement uses TRBV9 and TRBJ2-7; TRBD2 agrees at 13 bases. The CDR3 DNA is TGTGCCAGCAGCGTTACTAGCGGGAGGGCTGATGAGCAGTACTTC. As protein: CASSVTSGRADEQYF.